The 5 T cell receptor beta chains in this list originate from one sample, sequenced in a study of shared clonotypes between healthy human individuals. The repertoire was sequenced with immunoSEQ multiplex PCR; TCRdb's copy has only in-frame clones and lacks some. The repertoire holds around 2,000,000 clones, with about 95% as singletons. CD45RO-negative, CCR7-selected cells formed the naive CD8 fraction, which excluded terminally differentiated effector memory CD45RA+ cells. The specimen was naive CD8+ T cells sorted from blood. These receptors were taken from a man aged 18 to 29 in good health.

This sequence joins TRBV25-1 and TRBJ2-1; possibly TRBD2 for D (6 bases). Trimming removed 2 bases at V and 2 bases at J, with 13 bases between. Germline CDR1 MGHDK, CDR2 SYGVNS. CDR3 length equals 16 residues. The CDR3 is CASSELEAGAYNEQFF. The DNA for the CDR3 is TGTGCCAGCAGTGAACTAGAAGCGGGCGCCTACAATGAGCAGTTCTTC. The variable domain in full, with the rest retrieved from reference TRBV25-1 and TRBJ2-1, is EADIYQTPRYLVIGTGKKITLECSQTMGHDKMYWYQQDPGMELHLIHYSYGVNSTEKGDLSSESTVSRIRTEHFPLTLESARPSHTSQYLCASSELEAGAYNEQFFGPGTRLTVL.

The sample holds one count of this clone. The chain joins TRBV11-2 to TRBJ2-3, with 8 bases identical to TRBD1. The germline CDR1 and CDR2 sequences are SGHAT and FQNNGV. The CDR3 is 17 amino acids. Trimming at V came to 3 bases and at J to 5 bases, leaving 13 bases not matched to a gene. As DNA, the CDR3 is TGTGCCAGCAGCTTCTTTCCCTTGACAGGGGCAGAAGATACGCAGTATTTT. It translates to CASSFFPLTGAEDTQYF.

The gene calls are TRBV13 and TRBJ2-2; TRBD1 matches 11 bases. There are 15 residues in the CDR3. Trimming took 5 bases from V and 7 from J; bases not matched to a gene: 6. CDR1 is PRHDT and CDR2 is FYEKMQ in the germline V gene (reference sequence). CDR3 loop: CASSPDRGPVGELFF. The CDR3 region has the DNA TGTGCCAGCAGCCCGGACAGGGGGCCAGTCGGGGAGCTGTTTTTT.

The chain combines TRBV30 with TRBJ1-2; 10 bases align to TRBD1. The germline V gene has CDR1 GTSNPN and CDR2 SVGIG (reference sequence). Losses at the gene ends were 3 bases for V and 4 bases for J; bases not matched to a gene: 8. This CDR3 has 15 amino acids. This CDR3 is CAWSDYGTGVYGYTF. In DNA, the CDR3 is TGTGCCTGGAGCGATTATGGGACAGGGGTCTATGGCTACACCTTC. The full variable domain, completed using reference TRBV30 and TRBJ1-2, is SQTIHQWPATLVQPVGSPLSLECTVEGTSNPNLYWYRQAAGRGLQLLFYSVGIGQISSEVPQNLSASRPQDRQFILSSKKLLLSDSGFYLCAWSDYGTGVYGYTFGSGTRLTVV.

J is TRBJ2-7 and V is TRBV5-6; 7 nucleotides agree with TRBD1. V lost 4 bases, J lost 3 bases, and 4 bases stayed unmatched. From germline, CDR1 is SGHDT and CDR2 YYEEEE. CDR3 length equals 13 residues. This CDR3 is CASSRRDSYEQYF. Here the CDR3 DNA reads TGTGCCAGCAGCCGCCGGGACAGCTACGAGCAGTACTTC.